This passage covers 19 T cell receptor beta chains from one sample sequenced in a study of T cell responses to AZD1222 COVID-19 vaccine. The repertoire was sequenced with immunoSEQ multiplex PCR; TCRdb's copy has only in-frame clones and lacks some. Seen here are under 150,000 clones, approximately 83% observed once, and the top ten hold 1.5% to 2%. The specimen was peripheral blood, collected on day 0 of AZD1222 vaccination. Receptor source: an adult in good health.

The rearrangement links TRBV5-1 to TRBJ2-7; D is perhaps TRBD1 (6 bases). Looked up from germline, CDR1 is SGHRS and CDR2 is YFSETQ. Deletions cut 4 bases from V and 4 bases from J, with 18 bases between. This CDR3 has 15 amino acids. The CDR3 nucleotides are TGCGCCAGCAGCGCCACGGACAGAGCAACTTACGAGCAGTACTTC. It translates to CASSATDRATYEQYF.

The CDR3 here is CAISESVAGHNEQFF. In DNA, the CDR3 is TGTGCCATCAGTGAGTCAGTAGCGGGACACAATGAGCAGTTCTTC. This chain uses TRBV10-3 with TRBJ2-1, with 8 positions matching TRBD2. The trim removed 0 bases at V and 5 bases at J, leaving 3 bases unmatched. The length of the CDR3 is 15 residues. Per germline, CDR1 ENHRY and CDR2 SYGVKD.

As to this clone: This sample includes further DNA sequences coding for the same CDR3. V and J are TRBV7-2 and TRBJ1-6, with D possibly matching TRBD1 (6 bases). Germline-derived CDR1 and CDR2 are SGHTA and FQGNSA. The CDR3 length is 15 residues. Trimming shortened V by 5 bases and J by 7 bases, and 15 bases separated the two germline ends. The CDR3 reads CASSPEQGNNSPLHF. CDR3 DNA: TGTGCCAGCAGCCCGGAGCAGGGGAACAATTCACCCCTCCACTTT. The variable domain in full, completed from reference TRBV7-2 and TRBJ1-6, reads GAGVSQSPSNKVTEKGKDVELRCDPISGHTALYWYRQSLGQGLEFLIYFQGNSAPDKSGLPSDRFSAERTGGSVSTLTIQRTQQEDSAVYLCASSPEQGNNSPLHFGNGTRLTVT.

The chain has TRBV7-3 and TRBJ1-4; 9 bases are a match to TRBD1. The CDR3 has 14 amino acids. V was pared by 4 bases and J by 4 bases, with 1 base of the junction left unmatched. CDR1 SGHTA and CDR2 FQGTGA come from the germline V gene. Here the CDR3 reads CASSSDRGNEKLFF. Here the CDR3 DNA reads TGTGCCAGCAGCTCGGACAGGGGTAATGAAAAACTGTTTTTT.

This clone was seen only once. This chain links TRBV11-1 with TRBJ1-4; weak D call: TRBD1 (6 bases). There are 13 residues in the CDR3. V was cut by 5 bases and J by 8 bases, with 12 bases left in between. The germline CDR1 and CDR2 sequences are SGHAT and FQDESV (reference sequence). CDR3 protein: CASSQGQVEKLFF. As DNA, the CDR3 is TGTGCCAGCAGCCAGGGACAAGTCGAAAAACTGTTTTTT. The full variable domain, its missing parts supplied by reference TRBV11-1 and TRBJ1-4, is EAEVAQSPRYKITEKSQAVAFWCDPISGHATLYWYRQILGQGPELLVQFQDESVVDDSQLPKDRFSAERLKGVDSTLKIQPAELGDSAMYLCASSQGQVEKLFFGSGTQLSVL.

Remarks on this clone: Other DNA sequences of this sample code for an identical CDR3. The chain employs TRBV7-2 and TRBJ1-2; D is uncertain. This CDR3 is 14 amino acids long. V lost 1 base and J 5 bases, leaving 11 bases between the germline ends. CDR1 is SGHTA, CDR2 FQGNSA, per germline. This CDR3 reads CASSLGQALYGYTF. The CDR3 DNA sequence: TGTGCCAGCAGCTTAGGGCAGGCGCTTTATGGCTACACCTTC.

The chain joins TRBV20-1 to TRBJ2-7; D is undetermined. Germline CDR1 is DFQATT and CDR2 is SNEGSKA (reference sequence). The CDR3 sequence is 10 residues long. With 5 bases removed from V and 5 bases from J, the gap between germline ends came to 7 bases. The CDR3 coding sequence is TGCAGTGCTTTCAGAAACGAGCAGTACTTC. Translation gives CSAFRNEQYF.

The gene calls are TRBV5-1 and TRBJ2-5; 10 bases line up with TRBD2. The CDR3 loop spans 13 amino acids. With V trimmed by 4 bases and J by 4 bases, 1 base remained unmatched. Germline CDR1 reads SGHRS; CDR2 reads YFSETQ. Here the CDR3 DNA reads TGCGCCAGCAGCAGACTAGCGGGAGAGACCCAGTACTTC. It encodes CASSRLAGETQYF. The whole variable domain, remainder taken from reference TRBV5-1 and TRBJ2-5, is KAGVTQTPRYLIKTRGQQVTLSCSPISGHRSVSWYQQTPGQGLQFLFEYFSETQRNKGNFPGRFSGRQFSNSRSEMNVSTLELGDSALYLCASSRLAGETQYFGPGTRLLVL.

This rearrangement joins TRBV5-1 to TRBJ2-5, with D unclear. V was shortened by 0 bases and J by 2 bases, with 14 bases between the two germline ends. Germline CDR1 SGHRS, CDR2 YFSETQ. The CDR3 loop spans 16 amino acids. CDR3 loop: CASSLAAQTKQETQYF. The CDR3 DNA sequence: TGCGCCAGCAGCTTGGCTGCGCAAACTAAACAAGAGACCCAGTACTTC.

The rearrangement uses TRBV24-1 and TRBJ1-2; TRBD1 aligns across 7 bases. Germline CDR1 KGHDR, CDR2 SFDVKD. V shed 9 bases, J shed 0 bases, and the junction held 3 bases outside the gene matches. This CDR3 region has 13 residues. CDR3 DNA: TGTGCCACCTGGGACAGCTCTAACTATGGCTACACCTTC. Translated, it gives CATWDSSNYGYTF.

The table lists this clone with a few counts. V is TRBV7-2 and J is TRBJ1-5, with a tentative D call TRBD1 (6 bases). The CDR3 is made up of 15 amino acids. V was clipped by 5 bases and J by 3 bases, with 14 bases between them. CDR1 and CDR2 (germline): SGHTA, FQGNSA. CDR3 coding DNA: TGTGCCAGCAGCAGCACTCCAGGGGACAATCAGCCCCAGCATTTT. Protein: CASSSTPGDNQPQHF.

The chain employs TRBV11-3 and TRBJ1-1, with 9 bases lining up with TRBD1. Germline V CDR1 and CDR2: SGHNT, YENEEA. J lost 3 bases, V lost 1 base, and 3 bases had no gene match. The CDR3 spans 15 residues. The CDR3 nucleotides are TGTGCCAGCAGCTTAGGCCGGACAGGGGACACTGAAGCTTTCTTT. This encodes CASSLGRTGDTEAFF.

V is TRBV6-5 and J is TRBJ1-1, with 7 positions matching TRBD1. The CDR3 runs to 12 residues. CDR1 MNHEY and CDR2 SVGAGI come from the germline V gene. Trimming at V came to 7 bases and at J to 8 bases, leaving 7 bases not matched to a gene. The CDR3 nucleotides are TGTGCCAGCACCGGGGACAGATCCGAAGCTTTCTTT. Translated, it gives CASTGDRSEAFF.

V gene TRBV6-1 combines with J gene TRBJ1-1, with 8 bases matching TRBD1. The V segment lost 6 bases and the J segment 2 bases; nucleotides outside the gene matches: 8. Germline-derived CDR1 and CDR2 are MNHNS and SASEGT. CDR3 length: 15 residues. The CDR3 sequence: CASSSNAGGNTEAFF. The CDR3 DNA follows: TGTGCCAGCAGCTCTAACGCAGGGGGCAACACTGAAGCTTTCTTT.

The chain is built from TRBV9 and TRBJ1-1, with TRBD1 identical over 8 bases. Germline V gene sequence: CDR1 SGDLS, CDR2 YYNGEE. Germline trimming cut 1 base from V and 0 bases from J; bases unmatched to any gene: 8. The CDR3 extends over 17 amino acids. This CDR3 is CASSVMTGALMNTEAFF. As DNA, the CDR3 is TGTGCCAGCAGCGTAATGACAGGGGCTCTCATGAACACTGAAGCTTTCTTT. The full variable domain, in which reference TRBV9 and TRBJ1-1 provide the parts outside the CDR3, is DSGVTQTPKHLITATGQRVTLRCSPRSGDLSVYWYQQSLDQGLQFLIQYYNGEERAKGNILERFSAQQFPDLHSELNLSSLELGDSALYFCASSVMTGALMNTEAFFGQGTRLTVV.

The CDR3: CASSQEVSSGSYNEQFF. As DNA, the CDR3 is TGCGCCAGCAGCCAAGAAGTGAGTAGCGGGTCCTACAATGAGCAGTTCTTC. The chain employs TRBV4-3 and TRBJ2-1; TRBD2 aligns across 7 bases. The germline V gene encodes CDR1 LGHNA and CDR2 YSLEER. The V segment lost 0 bases and the J segment 1 base; nucleotides outside the gene matches: 6. The length of the CDR3 is 17 residues.

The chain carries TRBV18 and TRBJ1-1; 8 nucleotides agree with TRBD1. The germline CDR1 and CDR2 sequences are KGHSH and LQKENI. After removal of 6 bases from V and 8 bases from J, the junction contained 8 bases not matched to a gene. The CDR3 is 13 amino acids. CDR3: CASSYGTGLEAFF. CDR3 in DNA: TGTGCCAGCTCTTACGGGACAGGTCTGGAAGCTTTCTTT.

Written as DNA, the CDR3 is TGTGCCAGCAGCGTAGGCGACAGGGGGCAAGAGACCCAGTACTTC. Encoded protein: CASSVGDRGQETQYF. The chain joins TRBV9 to TRBJ2-5; TRBD1 matches 9 bases. This CDR3 is 15 amino acids long. With 0 bases clipped from V and 2 bases from J, the junction kept 2 bases outside the gene matches. The germline V gene encodes CDR1 SGDLS and CDR2 YYNGEE.

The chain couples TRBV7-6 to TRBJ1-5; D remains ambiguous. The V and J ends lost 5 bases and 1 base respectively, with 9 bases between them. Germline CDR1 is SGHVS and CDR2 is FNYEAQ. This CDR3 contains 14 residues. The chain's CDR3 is CASSQRGSNQPQHF. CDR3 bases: TGTGCCAGCAGCCAACGTGGGAGCAATCAGCCCCAGCATTTT.